This TCR beta chain was identified during a study of blood T cell repertoires in COVID-19. Study details: The origin of the acute and convalescent COVID-19 samples was the United States, Italy and Spain.

CDR3 size: 14 residues. V trimming: 5 bases; J trimming: 4 bases; junction bases outside the gene matches: 4. Germline-derived CDR1 and CDR2 are LNHNV and YYDKDF (reference sequence). Measured with immunoSEQ multiplex PCR; TCRdb has only the in-frame clones, and not every one. Of about 400,000 clones listed, approximately 89% are singletons. Participant age was roughly 18 to 100 years, and participants resided in approximately 24 US areas. Sequences were obtained from PBMCs or T cells enriched from blood (not recorded which). V usage is TRBV15 and J usage is TRBJ1-4, with 7 positions matching TRBD1. This clonotype was obtained from a young woman who had recovered from COVID-19. The CDR3, as DNA: TGTGCCACCAGCCCGACAGGGATTAATGAAAAACTGTTTTTT. Translated: CATSPTGINEKLFF.